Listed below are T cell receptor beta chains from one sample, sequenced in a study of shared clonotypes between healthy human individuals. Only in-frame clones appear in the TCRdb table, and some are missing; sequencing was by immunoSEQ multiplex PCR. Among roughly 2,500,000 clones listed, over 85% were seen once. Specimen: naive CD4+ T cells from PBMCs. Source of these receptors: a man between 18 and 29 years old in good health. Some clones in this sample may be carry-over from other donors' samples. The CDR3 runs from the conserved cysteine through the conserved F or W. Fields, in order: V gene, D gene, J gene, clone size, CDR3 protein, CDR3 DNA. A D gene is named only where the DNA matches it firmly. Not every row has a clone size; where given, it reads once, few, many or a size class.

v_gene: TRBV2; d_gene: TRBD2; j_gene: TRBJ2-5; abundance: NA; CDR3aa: CGTSGRGRRETQYF; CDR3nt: TGTGGGACTAGCGGGAGGGGGAGGCGAGAGACCCAGTACTTC
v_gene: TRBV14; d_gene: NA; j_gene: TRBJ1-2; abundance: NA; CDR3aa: CASSQDSWVPLDLYTF; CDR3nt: TGTGCCAGCAGCCAAGATTCTTGGGTTCCACTCGACCTCTACACCTTC
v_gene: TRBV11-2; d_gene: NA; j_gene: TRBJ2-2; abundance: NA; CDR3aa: CASSSNMGTGGELFF; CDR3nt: TGTGCCAGCAGCTCCAATATGGGGACTGGGGGGGAGCTGTTTTTT
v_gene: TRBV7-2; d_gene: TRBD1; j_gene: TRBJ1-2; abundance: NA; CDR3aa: CASSLNRGYGYTF; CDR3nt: TGTGCCAGCAGCTTAAACAGGGGATATGGCTACACCTTC
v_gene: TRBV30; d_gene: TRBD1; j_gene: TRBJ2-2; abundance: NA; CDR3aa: CAWSNGQGYTGELFF; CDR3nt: TGTGCCTGGAGCAACGGACAGGGGTACACCGGGGAGCTGTTTTTT
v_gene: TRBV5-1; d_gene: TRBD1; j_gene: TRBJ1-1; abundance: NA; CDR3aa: CASSQDRMNTEAFF; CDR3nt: TGCGCCAGCAGCCAGGACAGGATGAACACTGAAGCTTTCTTT
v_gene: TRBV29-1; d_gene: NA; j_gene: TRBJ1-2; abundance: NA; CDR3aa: CSVEWREGYGYTF; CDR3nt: TGCAGCGTTGAATGGAGGGAGGGCTATGGCTACACCTTC
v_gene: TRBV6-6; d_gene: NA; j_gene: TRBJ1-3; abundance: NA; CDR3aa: CASSYSTGGNTIYF; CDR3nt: TGTGCCAGCAGTTACTCGACTGGAGGAAACACCATATATTTT
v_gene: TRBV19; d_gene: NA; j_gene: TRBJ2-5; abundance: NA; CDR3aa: CASSIGRKETQYF; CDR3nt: TGTGCCAGTAGTATCGGCAGAAAGGAGACCCAGTACTTC
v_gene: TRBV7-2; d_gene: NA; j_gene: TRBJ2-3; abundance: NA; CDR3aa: CASSFNYAGSTDTQYF; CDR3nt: TGTGCCAGCAGCTTTAACTATGCGGGAAGCACAGATACGCAGTATTTT
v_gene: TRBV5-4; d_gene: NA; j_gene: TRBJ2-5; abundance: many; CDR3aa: CASSLATGGEETQYF; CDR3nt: TGTGCCAGCAGCTTGGCCACAGGTGGAGAAGAGACCCAGTACTTC
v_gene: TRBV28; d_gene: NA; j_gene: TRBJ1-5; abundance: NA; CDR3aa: CASSLYAGFNQPQHF; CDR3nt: TGTGCCAGCAGTTTATACGCCGGCTTCAATCAGCCCCAGCATTTT
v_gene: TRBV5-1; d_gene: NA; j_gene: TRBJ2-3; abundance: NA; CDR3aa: CASSLGDPTDTQYF; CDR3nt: TGCGCCAGCAGCTTGGGGGATCCCACAGATACGCAGTATTTT
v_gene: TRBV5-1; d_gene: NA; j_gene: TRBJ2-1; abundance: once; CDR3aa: CASSEGWTRGNEQFF; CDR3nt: TGCGCCAGCAGCGAGGGGTGGACTAGGGGGAATGAGCAGTTCTTC
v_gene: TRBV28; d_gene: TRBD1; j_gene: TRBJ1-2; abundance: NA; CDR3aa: CASLSRGRDYGYTF; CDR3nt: TGTGCCAGCCTGAGCAGGGGGCGCGACTATGGCTACACCTTC
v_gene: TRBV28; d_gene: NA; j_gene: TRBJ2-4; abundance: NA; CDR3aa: CASSHGGQAKNIQYF; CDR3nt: TGTGCCAGCAGCCATGGCGGGCAGGCCAAAAACATTCAGTACTTC
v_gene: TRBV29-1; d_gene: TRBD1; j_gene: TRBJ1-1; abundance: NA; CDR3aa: CSVERTGAGGTEAFF; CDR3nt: TGCAGCGTTGAACGGACAGGGGCCGGGGGCACTGAAGCTTTCTTT
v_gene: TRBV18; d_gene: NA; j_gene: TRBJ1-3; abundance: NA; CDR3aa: CASSGVSGNTIYF; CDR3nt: TGTGCCAGCTCGGGGGTCTCTGGAAACACCATATATTTT
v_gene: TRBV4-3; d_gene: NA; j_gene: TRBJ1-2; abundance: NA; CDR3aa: CASSQDQRITGGYTF; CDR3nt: TGCGCCAGCAGCCAAGATCAACGCATCACCGGGGGCTACACCTTC
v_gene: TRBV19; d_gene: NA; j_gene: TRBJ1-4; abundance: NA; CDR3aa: CASRGAGTPLGEKLFF; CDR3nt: TGTGCCAGCCGCGGGGCAGGGACCCCCCTGGGGGAAAAACTGTTTTTT